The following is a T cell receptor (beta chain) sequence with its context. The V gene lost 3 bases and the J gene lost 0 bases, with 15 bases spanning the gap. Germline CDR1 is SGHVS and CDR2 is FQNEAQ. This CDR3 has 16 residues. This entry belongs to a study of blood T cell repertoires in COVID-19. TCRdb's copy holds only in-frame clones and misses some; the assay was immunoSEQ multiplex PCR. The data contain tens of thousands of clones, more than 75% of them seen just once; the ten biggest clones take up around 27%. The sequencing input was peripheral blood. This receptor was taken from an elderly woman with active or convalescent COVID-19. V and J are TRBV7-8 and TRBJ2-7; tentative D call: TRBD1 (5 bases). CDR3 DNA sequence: TGTGCCAGCAGCTTTGGTGGGGCAGACGACTCCTACGAGCAGTACTTC. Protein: CASSFGGADDSYEQYF.